These T cell receptor beta chains were read from a single sample in a study of spatial heterogeneity in lung cancer. TCRdb reprocessed the 5' RACE reads with MiXCR, giving one entry per CDR3 protein. The sample lists around 10,000 distinct CDR3 sequences; 6.3% were seen once. Source: lung tumor tissue, taken at surgery. The receptors here all came from a female donor with early-stage non-small cell lung cancer. The CDR3 runs from the conserved cysteine through the conserved F or W. A D gene is named only where the DNA matches it firmly. Clone size is not always given. Where it is, it says once, few, many or a class for expanded clones.

>TRBJ2-7|TRBD1|TRBV28|medium-sized
CASSSRTGFSYEQYF
TGTGCCAGCAGTTCGAGGACAGGATTCTCCTACGAGCAGTACTTC
>TRBJ2-5|-|TRBV7-2|-
CASSPLGAEETQYF
TGTGCCAGCAGCCCACTAGGGGCGGAGGAGACCCAGTACTTC
>TRBJ2-2|-|TRBV6-2/TRBV6-3|many
CASSFGGVWVSNTGELFF
TGTGCCAGCAGTTTCGGGGGAGTTTGGGTATCGAACACCGGGGAGCTGTTTTTT
>TRBJ2-1|-|TRBV5-1|-
CASSSGTDMGNEQFF
TGCGCCAGCAGTTCCGGGACCGACATGGGAAATGAGCAGTTCTTC
>TRBJ2-1|-|TRBV6-2/TRBV6-3|medium-sized
CASSLRGSSYNEQFF
TGTGCCAGCAGCTTACGGGGTAGTTCCTACAATGAGCAGTTCTTC
>TRBJ2-5|TRBD1|TRBV11-2|-
CASSISTGGGETQYF
TGTGCCAGCAGCATTTCGACAGGGGGCGGGGAGACCCAGTACTTC
>TRBJ2-3|-|TRBV28|few
CASSLGDTQYF
TGTGCCAGCAGTTTGGGGGATACGCAGTATTTT
>TRBJ2-7|-|TRBV21-1|many
CASSNRDRATTGVYEQYF
TGTGCCAGCAGCAACCGGGACAGGGCGACTACGGGGGTCTACGAGCAGTACTTC
>TRBJ1-2|-|TRBV11-2|medium-sized
CASSTGLTNYGYTF
TGTGCCAGCAGCACGGGACTTACCAACTATGGCTACACCTTC
>TRBJ2-7|-|TRBV7-2|medium-sized
CASSRTINEQYF
TGTGCCAGCAGCCGAACGATTAACGAGCAGTACTTC
>TRBJ1-4|-|TRBV12-3/TRBV12-4|few
CASSLFGKEKLFF
TGTGCCAGCAGTTTATTTGGGAAAGAAAAACTGTTTTTT
>TRBJ1-5|-|TRBV6-2/TRBV6-3|medium-sized
CASSYSGFDQPQHF
TGTGCCAGCAGTTACTCGGGTTTTGATCAGCCCCAGCATTTT
>TRBJ1-2|-|TRBV5-6|many
CASSRGRGYGYTF
TGTGCCAGCAGCCGTGGTCGTGGCTATGGCTACACCTTC
>TRBJ1-1|TRBD1|TRBV2|many
CASRRDRIDTEAFF
TGTGCCAGCAGAAGGGACAGAATTGACACTGAAGCTTTCTTT
>TRBJ1-2|-|TRBV12-3/TRBV12-4|few
CASSSANSYGYTF
TGTGCCAGCAGTTCCGCCAACTCCTATGGCTACACCTTC
>TRBJ2-1|-|TRBV29-1|many
CSVVVNSEQFF
TGCAGCGTTGTTGTGAACTCTGAGCAGTTCTTC
>TRBJ2-1|-|TRBV7-2|many
CAIPTSTGEQFF
TGTGCCATCCCGACTAGTACGGGTGAGCAGTTCTTC
>TRBJ1-5|-|TRBV9|many
CASSTDANQPQHF
TGTGCCAGCAGCACCGACGCCAATCAGCCCCAGCATTTT
>TRBJ2-1|TRBD2|TRBV4-3|medium-sized
CASSPGLAGKVQFF
TGCGCCAGCAGCCCGGGACTAGCGGGAAAGGTGCAGTTCTTC
>TRBJ1-1|-|TRBV13|few
CASEAGTRYDDTEAFF
TGTGCCAGCGAAGCCGGGACAAGGTATGATGACACTGAAGCTTTCTTT
>TRBJ2-5|-|TRBV28|-
CATSRVVLGTQYF
TGTGCCACCTCACGAGTCGTGTTGGGGACCCAGTACTTC
>TRBJ2-7|TRBD2|TRBV5-4|few
CASSLTSGSYEQYF
TGTGCCAGCAGCTTGACTAGCGGGTCCTACGAGCAGTACTTC
>TRBJ2-4|TRBD2|TRBV27|many
CASSLISTSGTKNIQYF
TGTGCCAGCAGTTTAATTTCGACTAGCGGGACCAAAAACATTCAGTACTTC
>TRBJ2-7|-|TRBV11-1|-
CASSLGRSLEYEQYF
TGTGCCAGCAGCTTAGGACGTTCGTTAGAATACGAGCAGTACTTC
>TRBJ2-7|TRBD1|TRBV28|few
CASSPSDRGQQYF
TGTGCCAGCAGTCCTTCGGACAGGGGTCAGCAGTACTTC
>TRBJ1-5|TRBD1|TRBV13|medium-sized
CASSLMGWDRNQPQHF
TGTGCCAGCAGCTTAATGGGATGGGACAGAAATCAGCCCCAGCATTTT
>TRBJ1-5|-|TRBV28|medium-sized
CAIKGDLEENQPQHF
TGTGCCATCAAGGGGGATTTGGAGGAGAATCAGCCCCAGCATTTT
>TRBJ1-1|TRBD1|TRBV20-1|few
CSARDWAALARPGQGENTEAFF
TGCAGTGCTAGAGATTGGGCAGCTCTTGCCCGGCCGGGACAGGGGGAGAACACTGAAGCTTTCTTT
>TRBJ2-7|-|TRBV5-6|many
CASSLDTEQYF
TGTGCCAGCAGCTTGGACACCGAGCAGTACTTC
>TRBJ1-1|-|TRBV4-2|many
CASSHWVQAKNTEAFF
TGTGCCAGCAGCCACTGGGTGCAAGCAAAGAACACTGAAGCTTTCTTT
>TRBJ2-1|TRBD2|TRBV15|many
CATSRGAGLAMDEQFF
TGTGCCACCAGCAGAGGGGCGGGACTAGCGATGGATGAGCAGTTCTTC
>TRBJ2-3|-|TRBV20-1|medium-sized
CSASPAQDTQYF
TGCAGTGCTAGTCCCGCGCAAGATACGCAGTATTTT
>TRBJ1-1|-|TRBV29-1|-
CSVEEGGNTEAFF
TGCAGCGTTGAGGAGGGTGGGAACACTGAAGCTTTCTTT
>TRBJ2-1|-|TRBV20-1|-
CSASFPFSWNEQFF
TGCAGTGCTAGTTTCCCGTTTTCGTGGAATGAGCAGTTCTTC
>TRBJ1-1|-|TRBV7-9|many
CASSLASHQGLGSVNTEAFF
TGTGCCAGCAGCTTAGCGTCCCACCAGGGCCTCGGAAGCGTGAACACTGAAGCTTTCTTT
>TRBJ2-1|TRBD2|TRBV7-2|-
CASSLAAGGPGNEQFF
TGTGCCAGCAGCTTAGCTGCGGGAGGGCCTGGCAATGAGCAGTTCTTC
>TRBJ2-3|-|TRBV24-1|medium-sized
CATSDSGPAGDTQYF
TGTGCCACCAGTGACTCGGGACCGGCGGGAGATACGCAGTATTTT
>TRBJ1-5|-|TRBV19|medium-sized
CASSSFSQQPQHF
TGTGCCAGTAGTTCGTTCAGTCAGCAGCCCCAGCATTTT
>TRBJ2-5|TRBD2|TRBV18|many
CASSPRGTQETQYF
TGTGCCAGCTCACCGCGGGGGACCCAAGAGACCCAGTACTTC
>TRBJ1-1|TRBD1|TRBV20-1|many
CSARLQGMNTEAFF
TGCAGTGCTAGACTACAGGGGATGAACACTGAAGCTTTCTTT
>TRBJ1-1|TRBD1|TRBV5-5|-
CASSLWTGDAMNTEAFF
TGTGCCAGCAGCCTGTGGACAGGGGACGCCATGAACACTGAAGCTTTCTTT
>TRBJ2-1|TRBD2|TRBV10-3|many
CAISESEASGDNNEQFF
TGTGCCATCAGTGAGTCGGAGGCTAGCGGGGACAACAATGAGCAGTTCTTC
>TRBJ2-3|-|TRBV18|many
CASSPVGGDFTDTQYF
TGTGCCAGCTCACCCGTTGGCGGGGACTTCACAGATACGCAGTATTTT
>TRBJ2-7|TRBD1|TRBV11-2|few
CASSPPGQNYEQYF
TGTGCCAGCAGCCCTCCGGGACAGAACTACGAGCAGTACTTC
>TRBJ2-3|-|TRBV2|medium-sized
CASSTENTQYF
TGTGCCAGCAGTACAGAAAATACGCAGTATTTT
>TRBJ2-1|-|TRBV11-2|many
CASSDGTLYNEQFF
TGTGCCAGCAGCGACGGGACACTTTACAATGAGCAGTTCTTC
>TRBJ1-5|-|TRBV19|-
CATRKYSNQPQHF
TGTGCCACCCGAAAATATAGCAATCAGCCCCAGCATTTT
>TRBJ2-7|-|TRBV2|-
CASRVQGGINEQYF
TGTGCCAGCAGGGTCCAGGGGGGTATCAACGAGCAGTACTTC
>TRBJ2-7|-|TRBV6-2/TRBV6-3|few
CASSWTAPYEQYF
TGTGCCAGCAGTTGGACAGCCCCCTACGAGCAGTACTTC
>TRBJ2-1|TRBD2|TRBV5-1|many
CASSYKRESAGDEQFF
TGCGCCAGCAGCTACAAGCGGGAGTCCGCAGGGGATGAGCAGTTCTTC
>TRBJ1-2|-|TRBV20-1|medium-sized
CSAGPSGAGDYGYTF
TGCAGCGCAGGCCCCTCCGGGGCAGGCGATTATGGCTACACCTTC
>TRBJ1-3|-|TRBV18|many
CASSSFPGRSGNTIYF
TGTGCCAGCTCGAGTTTCCCAGGGCGCTCTGGAAACACCATATATTTT
>TRBJ2-1|TRBD2|TRBV12-3/TRBV12-4|medium-sized
CASSRTSGPSYNEQFF
TGTGCCAGCAGCAGGACTAGCGGCCCCTCCTACAATGAGCAGTTCTTC
>TRBJ2-7|-|TRBV5-4|-
CASSPGPDHYEQYF
TGTGCCAGCAGCCCGGGGCCGGACCACTACGAGCAGTACTTC
>TRBJ2-2|TRBD1|TRBV7-2|-
CASSRDRGPGELFF
TGTGCCAGCAGCAGGGACAGGGGGCCCGGGGAGCTGTTTTTT
>TRBJ1-5|TRBD1|TRBV6-5|medium-sized
CASRHRDSGGGSKNQPQHF
TGTGCCAGCAGGCATCGGGACAGCGGGGGGGGCTCGAAAAATCAGCCCCAGCATTTT